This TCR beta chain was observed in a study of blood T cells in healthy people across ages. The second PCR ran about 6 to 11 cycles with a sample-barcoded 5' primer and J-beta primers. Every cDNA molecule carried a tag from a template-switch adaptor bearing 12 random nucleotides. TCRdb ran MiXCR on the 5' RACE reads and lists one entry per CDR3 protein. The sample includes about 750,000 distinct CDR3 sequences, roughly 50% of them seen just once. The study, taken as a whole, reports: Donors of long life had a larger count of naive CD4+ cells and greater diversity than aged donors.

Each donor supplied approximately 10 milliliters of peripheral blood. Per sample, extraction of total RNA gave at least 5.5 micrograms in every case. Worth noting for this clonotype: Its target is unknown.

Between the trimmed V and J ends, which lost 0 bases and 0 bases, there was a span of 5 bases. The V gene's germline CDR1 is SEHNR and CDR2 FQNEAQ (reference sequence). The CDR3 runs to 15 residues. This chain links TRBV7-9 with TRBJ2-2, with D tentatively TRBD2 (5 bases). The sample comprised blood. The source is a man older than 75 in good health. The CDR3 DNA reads TGTGCCAGCAGCTTAGCGGGAGCGAACACCGGGGAGCTGTTTTTT. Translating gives CASSLAGANTGELFF.